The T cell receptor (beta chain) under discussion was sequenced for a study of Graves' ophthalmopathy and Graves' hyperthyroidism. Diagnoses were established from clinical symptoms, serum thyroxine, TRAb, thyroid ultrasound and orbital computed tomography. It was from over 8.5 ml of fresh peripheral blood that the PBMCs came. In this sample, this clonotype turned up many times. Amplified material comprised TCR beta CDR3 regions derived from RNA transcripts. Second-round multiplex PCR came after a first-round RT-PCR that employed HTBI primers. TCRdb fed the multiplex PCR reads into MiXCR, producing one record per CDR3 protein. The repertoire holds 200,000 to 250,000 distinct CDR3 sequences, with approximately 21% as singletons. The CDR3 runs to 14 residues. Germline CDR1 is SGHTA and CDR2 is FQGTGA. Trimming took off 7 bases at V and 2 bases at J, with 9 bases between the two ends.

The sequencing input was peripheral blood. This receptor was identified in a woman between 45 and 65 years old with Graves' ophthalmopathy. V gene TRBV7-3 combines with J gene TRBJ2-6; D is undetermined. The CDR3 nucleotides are TGTGCCAGCACCCCTTCTACTGGGGCCAACGTCCTGACTTTC. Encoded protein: CASTPSTGANVLTF.